The TCR beta chain described here comes from a study of cytomegalovirus exposure and HLA in healthy donors. This CDR3 is built from 16 residues. V was clipped by 2 bases and J by 4 bases, with 17 bases between them. Looked up from germline, CDR1 is MRHNA and CDR2 is SNTAGT. The table came from immunoSEQ multiplex PCR; TCRdb's copy has only in-frame clones and leaves some out. The sample consists of around 180,000 clones, over 65% of them appearing once. The J gene is TRBJ1-2, the V gene TRBV6-4, with D tentatively TRBD1 (5 bases). The receptor was isolated from a man between 18 and 29 years old in good health and CMV-seropositive. Sequenced input: PBMCs. This CDR3 reads CASSDVRSGHSYGYTF. Here the CDR3 DNA reads TGTGCCAGCAGTGACGTAAGGTCCGGACATTCCTATGGCTACACCTTC.